This T cell receptor beta chain was documented in a study of tumor T cells in aggressive B-cell lymphoma. The protocol was immunoSEQ multiplex PCR, while the TCRdb copy is restricted to in-frame clones and leaves out a portion. The data show about 5,100 clones, about 94% seen once. The CDR3 runs 15 residues. V lost 1 base and J lost 2; bases outside the gene matches: 3. CDR1 is MNHEY and CDR2 is SVGAGI in the germline V gene. This chain connects TRBV6-5 to TRBJ2-7; TRBD2 matches at 9 bases. The sequence was obtained from an adult with diffuse large B cell lymphoma. Sequenced: tumor tissue. The chain's CDR3 is CASSYWLAGAYEQYF. The CDR3, as DNA: TGTGCCAGCAGTTACTGGTTAGCGGGGGCCTACGAGCAGTACTTC.